These T cell receptor beta chains were read from a single sample in a study of blood T cell repertoires in COVID-19. Measured with immunoSEQ multiplex PCR; TCRdb has only the in-frame clones, and not every one. The sample carries roughly 250,000 clones, approximately 87% recorded once. Specimen: peripheral blood. These receptors originate from a woman aged 25 to 39 with COVID-19, enrolled during active disease. Both conserved end residues are part of each CDR3. The D gene is left open where the match is weak.

V gene	J gene	D gene	CDR3 DNA	CDR3 protein
TRBV11-2	TRBJ1-1	NA	TGTGCCAGCAGCTTAGACCCGGGCACTGAAGCTTTCTTT	CASSLDPGTEAFF
TRBV7-9	TRBJ2-2	NA	TGTGCCAGCATCAGCCCCCCGGGGTCTACGAACACCGGGGAGCTGTTTTTT	CASISPPGSTNTGELFF
TRBV5-1	TRBJ1-1	NA	TGCGCCAGCAGCTTGGTGTCACAGGGTCACACTGAAGCTTTCTTT	CASSLVSQGHTEAFF
TRBV5-5	TRBJ1-5	TRBD1	TGTGCCAGCAGCCTCAGACAGGGGGCTGTTCAGCCCCAGCATTTT	CASSLRQGAVQPQHF
TRBV5-1	TRBJ2-7	TRBD1	TGCGCCAGCAGCTGGACAGGGGCCTACGAGCAGTACTTC	CASSWTGAYEQYF
TRBV27	TRBJ1-1	TRBD1	TGTGCCAGCAGTTTAGTGACAGGGACTGAAGCTTTCTTT	CASSLVTGTEAFF
TRBV14	TRBJ1-2	NA	TGTGCCAGCAGCCATCGGAGCCTTGGCTCTGGCTACACCTTC	CASSHRSLGSGYTF
TRBV29-1	TRBJ1-3	NA	TGCAGCGTCCCCGGGCGGGACCTCCTCGGAAACACCATATATTTT	CSVPGRDLLGNTIYF
TRBV7-2	TRBJ2-3	NA	TGTGCCAGCAGCTTAGCGGGGGCCGCCACAGATACGCAGTATTTT	CASSLAGAATDTQYF
TRBV28	TRBJ1-3	NA	TGTGCCAGCAGTTTAGCGGTTACAAACACCATATATTTT	CASSLAVTNTIYF